The clone carrying this T cell receptor beta chain was recorded at least ten times. As the template, RNA transcripts were used to amplify TCR beta CDR3 regions. HTBI-primed first-round RT-PCR preceded second-round multiplex PCR. TCRdb redid the calling of the multiplex PCR reads with MiXCR, one entry per CDR3 protein. The table shows about 400,000 distinct CDR3 sequences, with more than 20% occurring only once. The data belong to a study of Graves' ophthalmopathy and Graves' hyperthyroidism. Study at large: Prior to any treatment, peripheral blood was collected at the time of initial diagnosis.

The diagnosis combined clinical symptoms, thyroxine, TRAb, thyroid ultrasound and orbital computed tomography scans. This CDR3 is 17 amino acids long. V lost 5 bases, J lost 2 bases, and 19 bases lay in between. The germline CDR1 and CDR2 sequences are SGHDN and FVKESK. Input material: peripheral blood. This TCR came from a woman aged 18-29 years with stable Graves' hyperthyroidism. The chain uses TRBV14 and TRBJ1-5; D is possibly TRBD1 (6 bases). The CDR3 DNA is TGTGCCAGCAGCGCAACCCACAGGGCGCGGGGCAATCAGCCCCAGCATTTT. Translated: CASSATHRARGNQPQHF. The whole variable domain, remainder taken from reference TRBV14 and TRBJ1-5, is EAGVTQFPSHSVIEKGQTVTLRCDPISGHDNLYWYRRVMGKEIKFLLHFVKESKQDESGMPNNRFLAERTGGTYSTLKVQPAELEDSGVYFCASSATHRARGNQPQHFGDGTRLSIL.